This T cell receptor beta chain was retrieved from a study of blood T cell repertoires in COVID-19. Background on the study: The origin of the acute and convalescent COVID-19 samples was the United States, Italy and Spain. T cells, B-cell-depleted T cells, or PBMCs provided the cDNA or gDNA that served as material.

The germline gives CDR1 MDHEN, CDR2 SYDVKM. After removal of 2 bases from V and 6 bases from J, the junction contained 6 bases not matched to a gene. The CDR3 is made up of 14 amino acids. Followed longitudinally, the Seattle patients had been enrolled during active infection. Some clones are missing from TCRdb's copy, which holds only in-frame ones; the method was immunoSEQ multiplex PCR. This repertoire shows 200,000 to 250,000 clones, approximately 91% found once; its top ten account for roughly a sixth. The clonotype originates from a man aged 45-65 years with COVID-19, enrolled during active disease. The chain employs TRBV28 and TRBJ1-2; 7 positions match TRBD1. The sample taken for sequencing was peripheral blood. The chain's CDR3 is CASSLPGQVNGYTF. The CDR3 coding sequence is TGTGCCAGCAGTTTACCCGGACAGGTGAATGGCTACACCTTC.